What follows are 8 T cell receptor beta chains derived from one specimen sequenced in a study of T-cell memory formation after mild COVID-19. From the 5' RACE reads, TCRdb called clonotypes with MiXCR, one entry per CDR3 protein. The table lists 500,000 to 550,000 distinct CDR3 sequences, roughly 22% of them singletons. The sample taken for sequencing was PBMCs or a T cell subset sorted from them (not recorded which). Source of these receptors: an adult woman who had mild COVID-19 (a few samples of this study predate the infection). Cell type and time point are not known.

This clonotype was seen a few times. The gene calls are TRBV12-3 or TRBV12-4 and TRBJ2-3; D unclear. The CDR3 totals 13 residues. The V and J ends lost 5 bases and 1 base respectively, with 7 bases between them. The CDR3 coding sequence is TGTGCCAGCAGTACCCAAGGCACAGATACGCAGTATTTT. Encoded protein: CASSTQGTDTQYF.

The chain recombines TRBV7-8 with TRBJ2-1, with 10 bases that match TRBD2. V dropped 6 bases and J dropped 6; count of bases not matched to a gene: 8. This CDR3 is 15 amino acids long. The germline V gene encodes CDR1 SGHVS and CDR2 FQNEAQ. The DNA for the CDR3 is TGTGCCAGCAGGCCTATAGCGGGAGGAATCAATGAGCAGTTCTTC. Amino acids: CASRPIAGGINEQFF.

The J gene is TRBJ1-6, the V gene TRBV6-5; TRBD1 might be the D (6 bases). There are 16 residues in the CDR3. CDR1 is MNHEY and CDR2 is SVGAGI in the germline V gene. V was shortened by 5 bases and J by 5 bases, with 16 bases between the two germline ends. CDR3 nucleotide sequence: TGTGCCAGCAGTCCGAAAACAGGGCGGGATAATTCACCCCTCCACTTT. Translated, it gives CASSPKTGRDNSPLHF.

The chain combines TRBV7-9 with TRBJ2-1; TRBD2 is a possible D gene (6 bases). V lost 3 bases and J 8 bases, leaving 17 bases between the germline ends. The CDR3 has 15 amino acids. Germline values: CDR1 SEHNR, CDR2 FQNEAQ (reference sequence). The CDR3 region is CASSFGGGAQDEQFF. The CDR3 nucleotides are TGTGCCAGCAGCTTCGGCGGAGGGGCGCAGGATGAGCAGTTCTTC. The full variable domain, rest sourced from reference TRBV7-9 and TRBJ2-1, is DTGVSQNPRHKITKRGQNVTFRCDPISEHNRLYWYRQTLGQGPEFLTYFQNEAQLEKSRLLSDRFSAERPKGSFSTLEIQRTEQGDSAMYLCASSFGGGAQDEQFFGPGTRLTVL.

J is TRBJ2-1 and V is TRBV4-2; D perhaps matches TRBD2 (6 bases). This CDR3 is 16 amino acids long. The V and J ends lost 4 bases and 9 bases respectively, with 22 bases between them. CDR1 is LGHNA, CDR2 YNFKEQ, per germline. The CDR3 bases are TGTGCCAGCAGCCGGGCCGCGGAGGGCGTGATCACTGAGCAGTTCTTC. Translation gives CASSRAAEGVITEQFF.

This clonotype has a handful of counts. The genes are TRBV6-5 and TRBJ1-2; D is unclear. Between the trimmed V and J ends, which lost 0 bases and 2 bases, there was a span of 7 bases. Germline V CDR1 and CDR2: MNHEY, SVGAGI. The CDR3 loop spans 14 amino acids. As DNA, the CDR3 is TGTGCCAGCAGTTACTCCCCGGCGAACTATGGCTACACCTTC. This encodes CASSYSPANYGYTF.

This clonotype has only a few counts. This chain links TRBV7-3 with TRBJ2-1, with D perhaps matching TRBD1 (6 bases). With 6 bases removed from V and 3 bases from J, the gap between germline ends came to 12 bases. The V gene's germline CDR1 is SGHTA and CDR2 FQGTGA. CDR3 length equals 14 residues. The CDR3 loop is CASSPGQIYNEQFF. The CDR3 region has the DNA TGTGCCAGCAGTCCAGGACAGATCTACAATGAGCAGTTCTTC. The full variable domain, its missing parts supplied by reference TRBV7-3 and TRBJ2-1, is GAGVSQTPSNKVTEKGKYVELRCDPISGHTALYWYRQSLGQGPEFLIYFQGTGAADDSGLPNDRFFAVRPEGSVSTLKIQRTERGDSAVYLCASSPGQIYNEQFFGPGTRLTVL.

The chain is built from TRBV11-2 and TRBJ2-1; 12 bases fit TRBD2. Germline lookup yields CDR1 SGHAT and CDR2 FQNNGV. The trim removed 7 bases at V and 9 bases at J, leaving 13 bases unmatched. The CDR3 covers 16 residues. The CDR3 loop reads CASTGGTSGRLGEQFF. In nucleotides, the CDR3 is TGTGCCAGCACCGGAGGAACTAGCGGGAGGCTAGGTGAGCAGTTCTTC.